The clone carrying this T cell receptor beta chain was counted between two and nine times. The sample belongs to a study of blood T cell repertoires in COVID-19. Study in general: The United States, Italy and Spain were the sources of the acute and convalescent COVID-19 samples. PBMCs, B-cell-depleted T cells, or T cells were the source of the cDNA or gDNA that made up the material.

Germline assignment: CDR1 LGHDT and CDR2 YNNKEL (reference sequence). V was clipped by 6 bases and J by 8 bases; unmatched bases: 11. This CDR3 is built from 14 residues. In the original workflow: Reference gene primer amplification gave estimated nucleated cell counts. Profiling relied on immunoSEQ multiplex PCR, and the TCRdb table lists in-frame clones only, not all of them. Clone size and V and J calls were adopted from that table, with D and trimming inferred from the DNA. This table has 100,000 to 110,000 clones, roughly 87% appearing once. This chain joins TRBV3-1 (or the pseudogene TRBV3-2) and TRBJ1-2, with 8 positions matching TRBD1. Sequenced: peripheral blood. The receptor was isolated from a man aged 25-40 years in a cohort sampled during active COVID-19. The CDR3: CASRPTGESKGYTF. The CDR3, as DNA: TGTGCCAGCAGGCCGACAGGGGAATCAAAAGGCTACACCTTC.